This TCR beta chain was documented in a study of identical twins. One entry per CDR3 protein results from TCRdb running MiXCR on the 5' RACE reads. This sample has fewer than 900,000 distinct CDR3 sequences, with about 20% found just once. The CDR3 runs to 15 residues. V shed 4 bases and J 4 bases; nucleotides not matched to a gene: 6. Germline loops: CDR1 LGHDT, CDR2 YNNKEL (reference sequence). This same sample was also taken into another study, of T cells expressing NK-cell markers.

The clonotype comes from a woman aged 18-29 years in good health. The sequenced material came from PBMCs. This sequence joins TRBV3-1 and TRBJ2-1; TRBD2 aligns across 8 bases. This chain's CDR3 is CASSRLAGLYNEQFF. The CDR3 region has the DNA TGTGCCAGCAGCCGTCTAGCGGGCCTTTACAATGAGCAGTTCTTC.